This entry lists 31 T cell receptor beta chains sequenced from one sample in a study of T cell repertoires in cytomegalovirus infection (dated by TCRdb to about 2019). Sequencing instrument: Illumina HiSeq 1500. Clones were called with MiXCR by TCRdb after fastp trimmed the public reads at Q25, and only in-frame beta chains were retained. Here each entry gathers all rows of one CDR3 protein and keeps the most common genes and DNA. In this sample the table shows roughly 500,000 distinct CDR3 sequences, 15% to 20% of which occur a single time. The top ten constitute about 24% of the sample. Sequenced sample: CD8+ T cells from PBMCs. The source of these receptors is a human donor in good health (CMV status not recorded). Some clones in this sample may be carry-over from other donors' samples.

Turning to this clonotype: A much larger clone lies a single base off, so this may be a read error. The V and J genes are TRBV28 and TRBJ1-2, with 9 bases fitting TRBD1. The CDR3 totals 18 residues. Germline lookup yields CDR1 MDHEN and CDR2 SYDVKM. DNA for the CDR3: TGTCCCAGCAGTTTAGCGGGACAGGGTGGCCCTGCTAACTATGGCTACACCTTC. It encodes CPSSLAGQGGPANYGYTF.

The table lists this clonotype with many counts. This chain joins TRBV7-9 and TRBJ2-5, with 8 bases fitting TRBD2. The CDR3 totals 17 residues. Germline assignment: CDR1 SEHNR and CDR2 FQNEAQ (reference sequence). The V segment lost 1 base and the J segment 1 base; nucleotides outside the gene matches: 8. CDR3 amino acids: CASSLGSGGLLQETQYF. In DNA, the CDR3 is TGTGCCAGCAGCTTAGGAAGCGGGGGCCTTCTCCAAGAGACCCAGTACTTC.

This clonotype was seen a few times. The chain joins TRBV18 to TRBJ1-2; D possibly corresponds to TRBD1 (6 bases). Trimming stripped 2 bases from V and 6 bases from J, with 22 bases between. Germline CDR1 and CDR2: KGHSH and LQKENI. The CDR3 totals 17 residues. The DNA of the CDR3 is TGTGCCAGCTCACCAGGAACAGGGCAGATTATCGTTGATGGCTACACCTTC. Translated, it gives CASSPGTGQIIVDGYTF.

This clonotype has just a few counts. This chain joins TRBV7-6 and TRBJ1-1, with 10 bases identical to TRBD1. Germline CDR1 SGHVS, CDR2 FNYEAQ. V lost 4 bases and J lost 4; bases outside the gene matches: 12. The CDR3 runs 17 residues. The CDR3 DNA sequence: TGTGCCAGCAGCTCCGGTCCCGGGACAGGGGCCATCACTGAAGCTTTCTTT. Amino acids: CASSSGPGTGAITEAFF.

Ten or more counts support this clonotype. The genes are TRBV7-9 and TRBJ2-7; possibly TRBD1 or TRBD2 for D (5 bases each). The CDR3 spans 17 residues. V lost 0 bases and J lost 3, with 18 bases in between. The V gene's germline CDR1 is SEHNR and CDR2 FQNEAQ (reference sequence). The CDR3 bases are TGTGCCAGCAGCTTAGCATCGGTACCGGGGCCTTACTACGAGCAGTACTTC. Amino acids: CASSLASVPGPYYEQYF.

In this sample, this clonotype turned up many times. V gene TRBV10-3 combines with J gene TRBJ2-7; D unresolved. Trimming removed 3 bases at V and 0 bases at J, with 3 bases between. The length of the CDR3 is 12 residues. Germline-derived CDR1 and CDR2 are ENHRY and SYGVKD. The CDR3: CAISEGSYEQYF. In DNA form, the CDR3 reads TGTGCCATCAGTGAAGGCTCCTACGAGCAGTACTTC.

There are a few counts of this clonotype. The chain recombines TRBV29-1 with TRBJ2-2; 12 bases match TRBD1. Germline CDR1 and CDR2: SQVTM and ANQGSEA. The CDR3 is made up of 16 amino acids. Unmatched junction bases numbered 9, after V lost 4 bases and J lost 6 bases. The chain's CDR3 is CSVGGTGGNKAGELFF. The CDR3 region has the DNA TGCAGCGTTGGAGGGACAGGGGGCAACAAGGCCGGGGAGCTGTTTTTT.

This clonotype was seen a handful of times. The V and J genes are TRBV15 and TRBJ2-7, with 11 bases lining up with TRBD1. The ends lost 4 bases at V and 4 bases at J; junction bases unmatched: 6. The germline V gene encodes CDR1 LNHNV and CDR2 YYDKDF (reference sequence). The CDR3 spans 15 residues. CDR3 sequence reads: CATSNRDRGEYEQYF. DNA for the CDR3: TGTGCCACCAGCAACCGGGACAGGGGGGAGTACGAGCAGTACTTC.

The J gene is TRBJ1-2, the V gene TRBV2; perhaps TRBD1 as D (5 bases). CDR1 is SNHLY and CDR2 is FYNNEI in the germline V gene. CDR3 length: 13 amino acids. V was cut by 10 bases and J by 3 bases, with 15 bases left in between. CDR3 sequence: CATEAGDYYGYTF. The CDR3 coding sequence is TGTGCCACCGAGGCGGGGGATTACTATGGCTACACCTTC.

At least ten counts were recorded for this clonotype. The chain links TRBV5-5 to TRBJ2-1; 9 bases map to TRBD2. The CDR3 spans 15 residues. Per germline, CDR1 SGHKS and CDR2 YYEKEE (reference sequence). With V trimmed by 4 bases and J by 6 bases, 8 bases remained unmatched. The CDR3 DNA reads TGTGCCAGCAGCCCCTGGCTAGCGGGGTCCAATGAGCAGTTCTTC. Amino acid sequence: CASSPWLAGSNEQFF.

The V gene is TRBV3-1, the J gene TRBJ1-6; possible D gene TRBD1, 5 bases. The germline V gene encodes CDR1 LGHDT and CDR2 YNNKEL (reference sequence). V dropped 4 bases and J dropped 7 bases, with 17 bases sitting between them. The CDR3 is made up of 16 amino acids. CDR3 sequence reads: CASSLSSGRLNSPLHF. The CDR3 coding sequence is TGTGCCAGCAGCCTAAGCTCGGGACGCCTGAATTCACCCCTCCACTTT.

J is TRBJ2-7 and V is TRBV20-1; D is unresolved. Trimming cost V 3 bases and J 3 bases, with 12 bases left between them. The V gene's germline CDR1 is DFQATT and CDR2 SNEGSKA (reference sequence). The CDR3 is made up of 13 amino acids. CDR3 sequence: CSARTRYGYEQYF. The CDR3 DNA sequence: TGCAGTGCTAGGACCCGCTACGGCTACGAGCAGTACTTC.

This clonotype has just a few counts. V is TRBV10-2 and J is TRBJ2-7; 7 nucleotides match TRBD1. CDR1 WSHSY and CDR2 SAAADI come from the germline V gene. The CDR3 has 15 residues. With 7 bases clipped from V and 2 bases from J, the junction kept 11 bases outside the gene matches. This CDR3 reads CASTGADRVAYEQYF. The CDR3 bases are TGCGCCAGCACCGGGGCCGACAGGGTAGCCTACGAGCAGTACTTC.

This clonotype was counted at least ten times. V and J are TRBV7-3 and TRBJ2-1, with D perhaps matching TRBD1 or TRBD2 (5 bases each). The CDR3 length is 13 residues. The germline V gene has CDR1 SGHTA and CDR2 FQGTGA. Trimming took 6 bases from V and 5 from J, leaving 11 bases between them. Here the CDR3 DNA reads TGTGCCAGCAGATCGGGGACCCACAATGAGCAGTTCTTC. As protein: CASRSGTHNEQFF. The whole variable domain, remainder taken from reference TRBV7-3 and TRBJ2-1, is GAGVSQTPSNKVTEKGKYVELRCDPISGHTALYWYRQSLGQGPEFLIYFQGTGAADDSGLPNDRFFAVRPEGSVSTLKIQRTERGDSAVYLCASRSGTHNEQFFGPGTRLTVL.

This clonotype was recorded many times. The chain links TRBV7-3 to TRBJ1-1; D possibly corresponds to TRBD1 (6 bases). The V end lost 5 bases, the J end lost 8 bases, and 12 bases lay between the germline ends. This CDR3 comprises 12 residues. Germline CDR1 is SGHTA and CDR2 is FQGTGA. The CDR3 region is CASSLNRAEAFF. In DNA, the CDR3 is TGTGCCAGCAGCCTAAACAGGGCAGAAGCTTTCTTT.

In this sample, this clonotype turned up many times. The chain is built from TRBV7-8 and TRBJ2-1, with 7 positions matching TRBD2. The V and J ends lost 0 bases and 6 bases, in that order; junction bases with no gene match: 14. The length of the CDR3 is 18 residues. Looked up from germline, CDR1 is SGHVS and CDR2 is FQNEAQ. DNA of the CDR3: TGTGCCAGCAGCTTAGCCGTCGGGGAGGGAGTCCTAAGCAATGAGCAGTTCTTC. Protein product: CASSLAVGEGVLSNEQFF.

CDR3 loop: CASSYGILDEQYF. CDR3 nucleotide sequence: TGTGCCAGCAGTTACGGCATCCTAGACGAGCAGTACTTC. V and J are TRBV6-5 and TRBJ2-7; D remains ambiguous. V lost 2 bases to trimming and J lost 5 bases, with 10 bases between them. The germline V gene has CDR1 MNHEY and CDR2 SVGAGI. CDR3 size: 13 residues.

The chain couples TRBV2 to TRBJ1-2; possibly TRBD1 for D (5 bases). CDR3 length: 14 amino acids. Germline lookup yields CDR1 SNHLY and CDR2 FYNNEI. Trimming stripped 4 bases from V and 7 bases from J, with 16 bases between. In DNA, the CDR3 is TGTGCCAGCAGTGGGGGAGGGGACTTGCTTGGCTACACCTTC. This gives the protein CASSGGGDLLGYTF.

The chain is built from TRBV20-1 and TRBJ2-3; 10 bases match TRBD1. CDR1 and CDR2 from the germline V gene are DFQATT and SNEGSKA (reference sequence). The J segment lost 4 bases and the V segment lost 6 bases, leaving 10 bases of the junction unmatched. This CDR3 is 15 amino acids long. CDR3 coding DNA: TGCAGTGCGTACCAGGACAGGGGGAGGGCAGATACGCAGTATTTT. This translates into CSAYQDRGRADTQYF.

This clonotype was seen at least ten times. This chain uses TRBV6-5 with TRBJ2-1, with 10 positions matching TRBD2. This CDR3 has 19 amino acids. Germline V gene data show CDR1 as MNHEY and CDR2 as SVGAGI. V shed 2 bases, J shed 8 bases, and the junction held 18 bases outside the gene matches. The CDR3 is CASSYEGPGLADMHYEQFF. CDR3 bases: TGTGCCAGCAGTTACGAGGGTCCTGGACTAGCGGACATGCACTATGAGCAGTTCTTC.

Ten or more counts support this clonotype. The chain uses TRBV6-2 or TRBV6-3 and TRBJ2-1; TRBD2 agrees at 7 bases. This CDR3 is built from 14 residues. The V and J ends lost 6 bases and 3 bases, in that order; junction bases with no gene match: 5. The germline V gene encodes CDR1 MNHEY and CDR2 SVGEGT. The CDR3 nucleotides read TGTGCCAGCAGCCGGACTAGGGGCTACAATGAGCAGTTCTTC. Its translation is CASSRTRGYNEQFF.

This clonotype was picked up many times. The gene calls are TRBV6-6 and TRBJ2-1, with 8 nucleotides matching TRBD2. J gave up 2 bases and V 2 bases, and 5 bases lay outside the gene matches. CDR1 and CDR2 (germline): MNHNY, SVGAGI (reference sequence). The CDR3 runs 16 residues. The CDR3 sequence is CASSYGSGGTYNEQFF. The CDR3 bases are TGTGCCAGCAGTTACGGGAGCGGGGGAACCTACAATGAGCAGTTCTTC.

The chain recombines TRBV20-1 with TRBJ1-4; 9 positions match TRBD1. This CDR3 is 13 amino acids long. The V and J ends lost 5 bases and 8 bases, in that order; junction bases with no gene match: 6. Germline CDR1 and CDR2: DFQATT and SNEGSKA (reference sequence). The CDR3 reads CSAPDRGGEKLFF. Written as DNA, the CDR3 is TGCAGTGCTCCGGACAGGGGAGGCGAAAAACTGTTTTTT.

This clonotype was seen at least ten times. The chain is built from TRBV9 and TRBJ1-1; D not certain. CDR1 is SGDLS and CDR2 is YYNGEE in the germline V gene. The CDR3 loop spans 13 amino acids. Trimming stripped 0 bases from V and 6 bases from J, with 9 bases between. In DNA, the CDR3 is TGTGCCAGCAGCGTAGCGAGCTCAGCTGAAGCTTTCTTT. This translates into CASSVASSAEAFF.

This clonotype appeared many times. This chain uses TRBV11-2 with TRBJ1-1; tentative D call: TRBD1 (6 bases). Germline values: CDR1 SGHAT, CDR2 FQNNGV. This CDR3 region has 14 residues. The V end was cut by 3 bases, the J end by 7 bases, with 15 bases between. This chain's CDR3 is CASSFLTGFSEAFF. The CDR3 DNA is TGTGCCAGCAGCTTTTTAACAGGGTTTAGTGAAGCTTTCTTT.

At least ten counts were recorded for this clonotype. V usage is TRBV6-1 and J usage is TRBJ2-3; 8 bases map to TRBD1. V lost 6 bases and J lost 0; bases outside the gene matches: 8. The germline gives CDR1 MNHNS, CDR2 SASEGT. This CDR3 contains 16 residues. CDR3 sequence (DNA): TGTGCCAGCAGAGCTTACACAGGGGGTAGCACAGATACGCAGTATTTT. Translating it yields CASRAYTGGSTDTQYF.

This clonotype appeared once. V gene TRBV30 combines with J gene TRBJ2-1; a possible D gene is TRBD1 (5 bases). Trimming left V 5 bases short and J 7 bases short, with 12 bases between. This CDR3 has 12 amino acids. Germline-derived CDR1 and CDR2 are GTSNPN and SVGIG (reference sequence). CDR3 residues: CAWLGPPNEQFF. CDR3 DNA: TGTGCCTGGTTGGGGCCACCGAATGAGCAGTTCTTC.

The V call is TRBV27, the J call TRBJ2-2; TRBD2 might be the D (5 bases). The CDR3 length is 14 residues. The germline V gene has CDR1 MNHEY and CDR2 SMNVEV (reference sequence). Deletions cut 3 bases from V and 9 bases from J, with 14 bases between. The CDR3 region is CASSLRGFSRELFF. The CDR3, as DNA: TGTGCCAGCAGTTTGAGAGGGTTTTCCAGGGAGCTGTTTTTT.

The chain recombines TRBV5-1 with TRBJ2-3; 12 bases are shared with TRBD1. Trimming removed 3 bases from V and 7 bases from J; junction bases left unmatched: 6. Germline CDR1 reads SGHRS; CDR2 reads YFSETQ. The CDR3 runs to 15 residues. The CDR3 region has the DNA TGCGCCAGCAGCTCGCCGGGACAGGGGGCCTATACGCAGTATTTT. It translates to CASSSPGQGAYTQYF. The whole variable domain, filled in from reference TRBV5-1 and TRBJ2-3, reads KAGVTQTPRYLIKTRGQQVTLSCSPISGHRSVSWYQQTPGQGLQFLFEYFSETQRNKGNFPGRFSGRQFSNSRSEMNVSTLELGDSALYLCASSSPGQGAYTQYFGPGTRLTVL.

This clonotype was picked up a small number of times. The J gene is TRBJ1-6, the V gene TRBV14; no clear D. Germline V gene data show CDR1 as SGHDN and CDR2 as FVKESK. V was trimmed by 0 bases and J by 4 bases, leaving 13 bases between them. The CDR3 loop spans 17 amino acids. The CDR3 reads CASSQDKSETYNSPLHF. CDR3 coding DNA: TGTGCCAGCAGCCAAGATAAATCAGAGACTTATAATTCACCCCTCCACTTT.

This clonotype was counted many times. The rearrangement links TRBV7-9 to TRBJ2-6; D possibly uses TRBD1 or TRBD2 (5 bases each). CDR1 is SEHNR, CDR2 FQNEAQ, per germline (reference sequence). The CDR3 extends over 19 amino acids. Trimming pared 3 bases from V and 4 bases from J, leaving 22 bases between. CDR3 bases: TGTGCCAGCAGCTTTGGGCAGGGACCCCGTACGGACGGGGCCAACGTCCTGACTTTC. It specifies CASSFGQGPRTDGANVLTF.